This T cell receptor (beta chain) was recovered during a study of CD8+CD57+ T cells in acquired aplastic anemia. Study-level points and caveats: CD8+ Simpson's diversity in patients was not significantly different from that in controls.

This clonotype was seen a single time. The antigen is unknown. An expansion of CD8+CD57+ cells by flow cytometry had been shown in patients chosen for sequencing. Every patient presented with severe acquired aplastic anemia. This CDR3 region has 15 residues. Trimming pared 5 bases from V and 2 bases from J, leaving 15 bases between. Germline V CDR1 and CDR2: LNHDA, SQIVND (reference sequence). Investigators profiled TCR beta VDJ and CDR3 from genomic DNA template. Each CDR3 protein gets one entry after TCRdb re-called the reads with MiXCR. The data contain 180,000 or so distinct CDR3 sequences, approximately 48% of them singletons.

The sample consisted of sorted CD4+, CD8+, or CD8+CD57+ T cells (not recorded which) from PBMCs. The origin of this receptor is a human donor with aplastic anemia. This rearrangement joins TRBV19 to TRBJ1-1; TRBD1 might be the D (5 bases). CDR3 sequence: CASSPPGLTNTEAFF. The CDR3 DNA reads as TGTGCCAGTAGTCCCCCGGGACTGACTAACACTGAAGCTTTCTTT. Full variable domain (remainder filled in from reference TRBV19 and TRBJ1-1): DGGITQSPKYLFRKEGQNVTLSCEQNLNHDAMYWYRQDPGQGLRLIYYSQIVNDFQKGDIAEGYSVSREKKESFPLTVTSAQKNPTAFYLCASSPPGLTNTEAFFGQGTRLTVV.